This T cell receptor (beta chain) was observed in a study of beta chain features in type 1 diabetes. There was one heparinised blood draw per donor, averaging about 120 mL. The investigators reverse transcribed all of the isolated RNA, so they sequenced expressed TCRB transcripts. Profiling relied on immunoSEQ multiplex PCR, and the TCRdb table lists in-frame clones only, not all of them. The sample shows 300,000 or so clones, roughly 8.8% of them seen only once. Study-wide results and caveats: TCRB CDR3s from Type 1 diabetes patients were moderately but significantly shorter in all four CD4+ subsets. Naive, central memory and Treg TCRB repertoires seemed to resemble each other more closely in patients than they did in healthy donors. In type 1 diabetes patients, VDJ junctions had fewer insertions; deletions at these junctions were more frequent.

To note about this clone: Antigen specificity is unknown.

Germline CDR1 LNHDA, CDR2 SQIVND (reference sequence). V was clipped by 5 bases and J by 11 bases, with 18 bases between them. This CDR3 is 13 amino acids long. V usage is TRBV19 and J usage is TRBJ1-1; D may be TRBD1 (6 bases). Material for sequencing was central memory CD4+ T cells from blood. This clonotype was obtained from a man aged 25 to 40 with type 1 diabetes. The CDR3 sequence is CASSPESWGRAFF. As DNA, the CDR3 is TGTGCCAGTAGTCCGGAGTCGTGGGGGCGGGCTTTCTTT.